These T cell receptor beta chains were read from a single sample in a study of OX40 agonist ivuxolimab in advanced cancers. Some clones are missing from TCRdb's copy, which holds only in-frame ones; the method was immunoSEQ multiplex PCR. This repertoire shows roughly 53,000 clones, roughly 84% found once; its top ten account for roughly 4.2%. Sequencing was performed on CD4+ or CD8+ T cells sorted from blood, taken in a trial of the OX40 agonist ivuxolimab. The receptors were gathered from an adult with an advanced solid tumor such as melanoma, head and neck, liver or kidney cancer. Each CDR3 is given with its conserved first and last residue. D genes are given only for firm matches. The size of a clone is reported for some rows only, either as once, few or many, or as a class for expanded clones.

V gene: TRBV28; D gene: NA; clone size: NA; J gene: TRBJ1-5; CDR3 DNA: TGTGCCAGCAGTCGTACAGGGTCAAACAATCAGCCCCAGCATTTT; CDR3 protein: CASSRTGSNNQPQHF
V gene: TRBV15; D gene: NA; clone size: few; J gene: TRBJ1-4; CDR3 DNA: TGTGCCACCAGCAGAGGTGGCCAGTATAATGAAAAACTGTTTTTT; CDR3 protein: CATSRGGQYNEKLFF
V gene: TRBV19; D gene: NA; clone size: NA; J gene: TRBJ2-5; CDR3 DNA: TGTGCCAGTAGTTTGGGCCAGTCTGGGGAGACCCAGTACTTC; CDR3 protein: CASSLGQSGETQYF
V gene: TRBV27; D gene: TRBD1; clone size: NA; J gene: TRBJ1-2; CDR3 DNA: TGTGCCAGCAGTCTGACAGGGGGCGGAAGCTATGGCTACACCTTC; CDR3 protein: CASSLTGGGSYGYTF
V gene: TRBV5-1; D gene: NA; clone size: once; J gene: TRBJ1-1; CDR3 DNA: TGCGCCAGCAGCACCTGGGGGGGCATGAACACTGAAGCTTTCTTT; CDR3 protein: CASSTWGGMNTEAFF
V gene: TRBV7-8; D gene: TRBD1; clone size: NA; J gene: TRBJ1-2; CDR3 DNA: TGTGCCAGCAGCCACGACTTACAGGGGGACTTCTATGGCTACACCTTC; CDR3 protein: CASSHDLQGDFYGYTF
V gene: TRBV7-2; D gene: NA; clone size: NA; J gene: TRBJ1-3; CDR3 DNA: TGTGCCAGCAGCCCCCAGGCCCTCGGGAGCTCTGGAAACACCATATATTTT; CDR3 protein: CASSPQALGSSGNTIYF
V gene: TRBV9; D gene: NA; clone size: NA; J gene: TRBJ1-3; CDR3 DNA: TGTGCCAGCAGCGTAGAGGGAGGGCTAGGTGGAAACACCATATATTTT; CDR3 protein: CASSVEGGLGGNTIYF
V gene: TRBV19; D gene: NA; clone size: NA; J gene: TRBJ2-7; CDR3 DNA: TGTGCCAGTAGTCGGGGCGGCTACGAGCAGTACTTC; CDR3 protein: CASSRGGYEQYF
V gene: TRBV11-2; D gene: NA; clone size: NA; J gene: TRBJ1-2; CDR3 DNA: TGTGCCAGCAGCCTCGGACGGTCCCGGGACTATGGCTACACCTTC; CDR3 protein: CASSLGRSRDYGYTF
V gene: TRBV18; D gene: NA; clone size: NA; J gene: TRBJ2-7; CDR3 DNA: TGTGCCAGCTCACCAAACCTTAAGACAGGTACCTACGAGCAGTACTTC; CDR3 protein: CASSPNLKTGTYEQYF
V gene: TRBV18; D gene: NA; clone size: NA; J gene: TRBJ1-1; CDR3 DNA: TGTGCCAGCTCACCACAGGGGGTGAACACTGAAGCTTTCTTT; CDR3 protein: CASSPQGVNTEAFF
V gene: TRBV19; D gene: NA; clone size: NA; J gene: TRBJ2-7; CDR3 DNA: TGTGCCAGGGGGAGGGGGCGGAGGCGCGAGCAGTACTTC; CDR3 protein: CARGRGRRREQYF
V gene: TRBV30; D gene: NA; clone size: NA; J gene: TRBJ1-6; CDR3 DNA: TGTGCCTGGAGCGCCGACAATAATTCACCCCTCCACTTT; CDR3 protein: CAWSADNNSPLHF
V gene: TRBV20-1; D gene: NA; clone size: NA; J gene: TRBJ1-3; CDR3 DNA: TGCAGTGCTAGTCCTCGAAACACCATATATTTT; CDR3 protein: CSASPRNTIYF
V gene: TRBV6-5; D gene: NA; clone size: NA; J gene: TRBJ2-7; CDR3 DNA: TGTGCCAGCAGTTTCCGCCCCAACCTCTGGGACGAGCAGTACTTC; CDR3 protein: CASSFRPNLWDEQYF
V gene: TRBV7-2; D gene: TRBD1; clone size: once; J gene: TRBJ2-5; CDR3 DNA: TGTGCCAGCAGCTTATTGGGGACAGGGGGCGTCGGGACCCAGTACTTC; CDR3 protein: CASSLLGTGGVGTQYF
V gene: TRBV5-4; D gene: NA; clone size: NA; J gene: TRBJ2-1; CDR3 DNA: TGTGCCAGCAGCTTGGCCCACCATAGCTCCTACAATGAGCAGTTCTTC; CDR3 protein: CASSLAHHSSYNEQFF
V gene: TRBV4-1; D gene: NA; clone size: NA; J gene: TRBJ1-2; CDR3 DNA: TGCGCCAGCACGGACAGACGTTTGTTCGAAACGACGAAGGATGGCTACACCTTC; CDR3 protein: CASTDRRLFETTKDGYTF
V gene: TRBV12-5; D gene: NA; clone size: NA; J gene: TRBJ1-3; CDR3 DNA: TGTGCTAGTGGTTTGGTAGCGGGGGCTGGAAACACCATATATTTT; CDR3 protein: CASGLVAGAGNTIYF
V gene: TRBV5-4; D gene: TRBD2; clone size: NA; J gene: TRBJ2-7; CDR3 DNA: TGTGCCAGCAGACCCGGAGTAGCGGGAGACGACGAGCAGTACTTC; CDR3 protein: CASRPGVAGDDEQYF
V gene: TRBV6-5; D gene: NA; clone size: NA; J gene: TRBJ2-3; CDR3 DNA: TGTGCCAGCAGTTCCCGACTGTCTAGCGGCACAGATACGCAGTATTTT; CDR3 protein: CASSSRLSSGTDTQYF
V gene: TRBV5-8; D gene: TRBD2; clone size: NA; J gene: TRBJ2-2; CDR3 DNA: TGTGCCAGCAGCTTCTTCGGGTTAGCGGGTCAGAACACCGGGGAGCTGTTTTTT; CDR3 protein: CASSFFGLAGQNTGELFF
V gene: TRBV5-1; D gene: NA; clone size: NA; J gene: TRBJ2-2; CDR3 DNA: TGCGCCAGCAGTTCAGCAGGGTCGGTCACCGGGGAGCTGTTTTTT; CDR3 protein: CASSSAGSVTGELFF
V gene: TRBV18; D gene: NA; clone size: NA; J gene: TRBJ2-2; CDR3 DNA: TGTGCCAGCTCAGGCCAGGGCGGCAACACCGGGGAGCTGTTTTTT; CDR3 protein: CASSGQGGNTGELFF
V gene: TRBV19; D gene: NA; clone size: once; J gene: TRBJ1-2; CDR3 DNA: TGTGCCAGTAGTCCCCCAAAGGGGCAGGGCTCCTATGGCTACACCTTC; CDR3 protein: CASSPPKGQGSYGYTF
V gene: TRBV7-8; D gene: NA; clone size: NA; J gene: TRBJ2-6; CDR3 DNA: TGTGCCAGCAGCTTAGATCGCACGTCAACAAAATCTGGGGCCAACGTCCTGACTTTC; CDR3 protein: CASSLDRTSTKSGANVLTF
V gene: TRBV7-2; D gene: NA; clone size: NA; J gene: TRBJ2-3; CDR3 DNA: TGTGCCAGCAGCTTAGCGCAGCAGGCAGATACGCAGTATTTT; CDR3 protein: CASSLAQQADTQYF